The clone carrying this TCR beta chain was counted many times. Its antigen remains unknown. TCRdb reprocessed the 5' RACE reads with MiXCR, giving one entry per CDR3 protein. This repertoire shows hundreds of thousands of distinct CDR3 sequences, around 5.7% found once; its top ten account for 1.5% to 2%. The data were taken from a study of identical twins. Germline-derived CDR1 and CDR2 are MNHEY and SMNVEV (reference sequence). V shed 5 bases and J shed 2 bases, with 13 bases lying between them. The CDR3 contains 15 residues. Study findings and constraints: The presence of invariant MAIT and iNKT cells could partly confound analyses of zero-insertion sequences. The same donors were not followed; conclusions instead depended on cross-sectional statistical analysis.

J is TRBJ1-5 and V is TRBV27; no firm D call. The sample taken for sequencing was naive T cells sorted from blood. The sequence was collected from a man in his late teens or twenties in good health. CDR3 sequence reads: CASSPLNPRNQPQHF. In DNA, the CDR3 is TGTGCCAGCAGTCCCTTGAACCCTCGCAATCAGCCCCAGCATTTT.